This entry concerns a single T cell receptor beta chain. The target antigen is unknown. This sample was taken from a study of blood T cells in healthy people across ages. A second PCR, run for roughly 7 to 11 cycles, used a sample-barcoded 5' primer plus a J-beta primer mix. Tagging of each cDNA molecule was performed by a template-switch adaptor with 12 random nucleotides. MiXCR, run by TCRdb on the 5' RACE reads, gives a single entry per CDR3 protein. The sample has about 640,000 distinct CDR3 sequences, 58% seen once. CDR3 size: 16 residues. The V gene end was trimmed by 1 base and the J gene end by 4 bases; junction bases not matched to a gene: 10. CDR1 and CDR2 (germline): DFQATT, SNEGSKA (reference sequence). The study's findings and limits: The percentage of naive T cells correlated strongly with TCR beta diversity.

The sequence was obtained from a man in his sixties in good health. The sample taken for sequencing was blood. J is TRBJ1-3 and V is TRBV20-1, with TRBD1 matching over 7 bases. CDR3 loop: CSARAPLQGTGNTIYF. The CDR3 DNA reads TGCAGTGCTAGAGCCCCCCTACAGGGGACGGGAAACACCATATATTTT.